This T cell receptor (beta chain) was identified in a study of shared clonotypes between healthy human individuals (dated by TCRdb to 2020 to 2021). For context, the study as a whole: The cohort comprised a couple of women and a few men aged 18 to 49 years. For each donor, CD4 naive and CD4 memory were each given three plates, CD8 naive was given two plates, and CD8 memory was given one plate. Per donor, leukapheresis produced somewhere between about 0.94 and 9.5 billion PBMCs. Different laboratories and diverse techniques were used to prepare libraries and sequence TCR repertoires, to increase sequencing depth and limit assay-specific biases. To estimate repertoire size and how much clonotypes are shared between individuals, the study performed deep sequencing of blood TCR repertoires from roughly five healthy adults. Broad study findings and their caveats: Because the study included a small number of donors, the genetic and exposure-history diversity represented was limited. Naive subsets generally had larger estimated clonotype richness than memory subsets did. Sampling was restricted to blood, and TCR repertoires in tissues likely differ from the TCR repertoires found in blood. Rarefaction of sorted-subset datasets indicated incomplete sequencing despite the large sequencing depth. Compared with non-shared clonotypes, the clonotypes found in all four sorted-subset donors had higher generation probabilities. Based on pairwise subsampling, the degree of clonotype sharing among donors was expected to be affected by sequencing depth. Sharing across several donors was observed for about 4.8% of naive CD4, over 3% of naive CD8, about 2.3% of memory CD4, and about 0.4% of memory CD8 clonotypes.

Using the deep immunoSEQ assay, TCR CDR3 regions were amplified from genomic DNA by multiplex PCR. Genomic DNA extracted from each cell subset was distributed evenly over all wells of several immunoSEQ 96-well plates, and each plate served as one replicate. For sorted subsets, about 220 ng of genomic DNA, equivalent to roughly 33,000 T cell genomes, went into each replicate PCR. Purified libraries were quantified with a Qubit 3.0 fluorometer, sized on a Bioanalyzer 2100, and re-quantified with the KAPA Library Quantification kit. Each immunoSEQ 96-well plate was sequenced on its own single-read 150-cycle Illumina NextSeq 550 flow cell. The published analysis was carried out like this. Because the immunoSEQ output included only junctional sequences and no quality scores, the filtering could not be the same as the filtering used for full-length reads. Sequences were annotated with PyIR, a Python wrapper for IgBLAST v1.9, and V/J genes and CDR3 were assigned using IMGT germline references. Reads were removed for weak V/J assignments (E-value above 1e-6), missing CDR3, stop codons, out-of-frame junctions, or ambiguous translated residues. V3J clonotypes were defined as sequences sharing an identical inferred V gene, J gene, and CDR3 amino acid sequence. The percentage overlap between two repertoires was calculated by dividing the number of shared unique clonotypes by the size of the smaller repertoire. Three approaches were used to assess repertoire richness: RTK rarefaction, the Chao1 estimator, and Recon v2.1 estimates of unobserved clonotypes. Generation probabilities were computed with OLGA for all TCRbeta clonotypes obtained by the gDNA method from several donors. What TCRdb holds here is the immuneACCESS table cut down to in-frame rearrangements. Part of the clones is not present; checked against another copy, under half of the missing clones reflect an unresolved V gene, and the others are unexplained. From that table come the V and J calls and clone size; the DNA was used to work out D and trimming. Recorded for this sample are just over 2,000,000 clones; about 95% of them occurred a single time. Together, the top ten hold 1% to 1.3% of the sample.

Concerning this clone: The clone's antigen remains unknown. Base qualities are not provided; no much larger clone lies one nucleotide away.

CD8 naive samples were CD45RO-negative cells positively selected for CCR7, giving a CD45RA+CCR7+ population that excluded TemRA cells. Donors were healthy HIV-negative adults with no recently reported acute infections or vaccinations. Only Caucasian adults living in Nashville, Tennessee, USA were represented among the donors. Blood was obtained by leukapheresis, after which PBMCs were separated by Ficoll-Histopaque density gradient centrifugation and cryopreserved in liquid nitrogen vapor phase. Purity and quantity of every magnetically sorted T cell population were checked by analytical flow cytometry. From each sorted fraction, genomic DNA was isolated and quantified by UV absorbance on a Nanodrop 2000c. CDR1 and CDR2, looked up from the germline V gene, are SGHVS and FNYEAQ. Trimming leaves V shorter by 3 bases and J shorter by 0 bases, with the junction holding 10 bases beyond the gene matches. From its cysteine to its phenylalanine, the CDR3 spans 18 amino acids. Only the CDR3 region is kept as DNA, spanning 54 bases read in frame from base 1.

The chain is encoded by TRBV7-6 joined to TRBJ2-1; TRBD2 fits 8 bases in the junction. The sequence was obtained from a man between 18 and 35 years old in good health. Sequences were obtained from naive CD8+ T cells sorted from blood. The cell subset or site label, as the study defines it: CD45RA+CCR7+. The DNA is TGTGCCAGCAGCTTGAGCGGGGGCCAACTAAACTCCTACAATGAGCAGTTCTTC. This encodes CASSLSGGQLNSYNEQFF.